The rows below give T cell receptor beta chains drawn from one sample of a study of blood T cell repertoires in COVID-19. Assay: immunoSEQ multiplex PCR; the TCRdb copy retains only in-frame clones and omits some. The sample holds around 480,000 clones, about nine tenths seen once. Material for sequencing was PBMCs or T cells enriched from blood (not recorded which). The receptors derive from a woman aged 18-29 years who had recovered from COVID-19. Both conserved end residues are part of each CDR3. A D gene is named only where the DNA matches it firmly. Clone size is given for some rows only: seen once, a few or many times, or a class if the clone is expanded.

DNA	CDR3	V	size	D	J
TGTGCCAGCAGCCCGTATCCAGTCTCCTACGAGCAGTACTTC	CASSPYPVSYEQYF	TRBV3-1/TRBV3-2	NA	NA	TRBJ2-7
TGTGCCAGCAGCTTGGGAGGGCGGTTCTTAGAAAAACTGTTTTTT	CASSLGGRFLEKLFF	TRBV7-2	NA	NA	TRBJ1-4
TGTGCCAGCAGCCCGATTGAGGGGGAAAATGAAAAACTGTTTTTT	CASSPIEGENEKLFF	TRBV5-6	once	NA	TRBJ1-4
TGTGCCAGCAAGAAGGGGACAGGGGACACTGAAGCTTTCTTT	CASKKGTGDTEAFF	TRBV2	NA	TRBD1	TRBJ1-1
TGTGCCAGCAGTGATCCAGGGGGCGACGGCTACACCTTC	CASSDPGGDGYTF	TRBV6-1	NA	TRBD1	TRBJ1-2
TGTGCCAGCAGCTTGGACAGGGGAGATGAAAAACTGTTTTTT	CASSLDRGDEKLFF	TRBV7-9	NA	TRBD1	TRBJ1-4
TGCGCCAGCAGCCAAGAGAGTGGGGATGATAGCGGGTTCTCCTACGAGCAGTACTTC	CASSQESGDDSGFSYEQYF	TRBV4-1	NA	TRBD2	TRBJ2-7
TGTGCCAGCAGCTTACGGGGGTTAAGCACAGATACGCAGTATTTT	CASSLRGLSTDTQYF	TRBV7-2	NA	NA	TRBJ2-3
TGTGCCATCCAAGCCCTAGCGGGGGGGCCGAATGAGCAGTTCTTC	CAIQALAGGPNEQFF	TRBV10-3	few	TRBD2	TRBJ2-1
TGTGCCAGCAGCTTAAATCGGGGGTTTGGGGACACCATATATTTT	CASSLNRGFGDTIYF	TRBV13	once	NA	TRBJ1-3
TGTGCCAGCAGCCACGGGGGTTGGCCCTGGGGAGTCGATGAGCAGTTCTTC	CASSHGGWPWGVDEQFF	TRBV5-4	NA	NA	TRBJ2-1
TGTGCCAGCAGCCAAGAGAGAAGGGGGACCTATAATTCACCCCTCCACTTT	CASSQERRGTYNSPLHF	TRBV3-1/TRBV3-2	few	NA	TRBJ1-6
TGTGCCAGCAGCCAAGTAGGCGGGGGGGCCCGGGGGGAGCAGTTCTTC	CASSQVGGGARGEQFF	TRBV4-2	NA	TRBD2	TRBJ2-1
TGTGCCAGCTTTGGGACTAGCGGGGTGTTCGGTGAGCAGTTCTTC	CASFGTSGVFGEQFF	TRBV3-1/TRBV3-2	NA	TRBD2	TRBJ2-1